This T cell receptor beta chain appears in the sequencing data of a study of response to subunit inactivated influenza vaccine. The table lists this clonotype with a few counts. There are 17 residues in the CDR3. The germline gives CDR1 LGHNA, CDR2 YNFKEQ. V was pared by 0 bases and J by 7 bases, with 18 bases between. TCRdb reanalysed the RT-PCR reads using MiXCR and keeps one entry per CDR3 protein. The sample carries roughly 500,000 distinct CDR3 sequences, over 25% recorded once. The material sequenced was CD4+ T cells sorted from PBMCs, taken roughly 5 days after vaccination. This TCR came from a man aged 50 to 60 who received an inactivated influenza vaccine. The chain employs TRBV4-2 and TRBJ2-2; possibly TRBD2 for D (6 bases). The CDR3 loop reads CASSQEPQRAMGGELFF. CDR3 DNA: TGTGCCAGCAGCCAAGAACCTCAGCGGGCCATGGGCGGGGAGCTGTTTTTT.